These T cell receptor beta chains were read from a single sample in a study of cytomegalovirus exposure and HLA in healthy donors. The data were produced by immunoSEQ multiplex PCR, yet TCRdb's version contains in-frame clones alone and is incomplete. The data show about 130,000 clones, with approximately 80% seen just once and less than 35% held by the top ten. The sequencing sample was made of PBMCs. Every receptor here comes from a man under 40 in good health and CMV-seropositive. Both conserved end residues are trimmed from each CDR3.

TRBV29-1	TRBJ2-3	SVEGDGRGSADTQY
TRBV2	TRBJ2-3	ASREGVSTTDTQY
TRBV19	TRBJ1-6	ASRGQGDGSPLH
TRBV5-6	TRBJ2-5	ASSWTSSGGETQY
TRBV5-1	TRBJ2-5	ASSPGGFQETQY
TRBV7-9	TRBJ2-2	ASSSPRTNTGELF
TRBV18	TRBJ1-1	ASSDTGVDTEAF
TRBV18	TRBJ1-1	ASSPVSAAGTEAF
TRBV5-4	TRBJ2-7	ASSSAGRRSSYEQY
TRBV2	TRBJ2-3	ASRQGAYTDTQY
TRBV5-6	TRBJ1-4	ASSLFNERTVNEKLF
TRBV21-1	TRBJ1-2	ASLRRTNYGYT
TRBV19	TRBJ1-5	ASLLRGSLNQPQH
TRBV6-1	TRBJ1-1	ASSLEDFTEAF
TRBV7-3	TRBJ1-1	ASSYTGDSTEAF
TRBV6-5	TRBJ2-5	ASSHRDRGLETQY
TRBV7-2	TRBJ1-3	ASSLDPGQGRNTIY
TRBV7-9	TRBJ2-7	ASSRGQGGAYEQY
TRBV4-3	TRBJ1-2	ASSQGAGTGAESLSSYT
TRBV4-1	TRBJ2-1	ASSHGTGGAINEQF
TRBV7-7	TRBJ2-2	ASSLGGNTGELF
TRBV7-2	TRBJ2-3	ASSLVAGGTDTQY
TRBV18	TRBJ2-7	ASSAGQGDYEQY
TRBV7-8	TRBJ2-7	ASSLREGRYEQY
TRBV4-1	TRBJ2-7	ASRVRHLAGPYEQY
TRBV5-1	TRBJ2-7	ASSSWTGSYEQY
TRBV5-1	TRBJ1-2	ASSTDSYGYT
TRBV4-3	TRBJ2-7	ASSHYTGTSGSYEQY
TRBV6-5	TRBJ2-6	ASSLPIGSGANVLT
TRBV5-6	TRBJ1-2	ASSPLTGELDGYT
TRBV30	TRBJ1-2	AWGGHVDGYT
TRBV6-4	TRBJ2-3	ASSVAGGTDTQY
TRBV5-1	TRBJ2-5	ASTLPDYTSGAGGTQY
TRBV11-2	TRBJ2-1	ASSSRQGSYNEQF
TRBV7-6	TRBJ2-2	ASAKERTGELF
TRBV10-3	TRBJ1-1	AIRARTGVSTEAF
TRBV2	TRBJ1-4	ASSEAPPTGKGSTNEKLF
TRBV5-6	TRBJ1-2	ASSTGVSYT
TRBV9	TRBJ2-1	ASSTRDWTYNEQF
TRBV14	TRBJ1-2	ASSSGGGGGYT
TRBV6-5	TRBJ2-2	ASSADRGGTGELF
TRBV11-2	TRBJ1-1	ASSLVAGIGTEAF
TRBV18	TRBJ1-1	ASSKTGDTEAF
TRBV25-1	TRBJ1-2	ASSKGTGGYT
TRBV5-1	TRBJ1-1	ASSLVRGTEAF
TRBV10-3	TRBJ1-1	AISEINTEAF
TRBV2	TRBJ2-1	ASEYNEQF
TRBV18	TRBJ1-2	ASSPPDRGQGGYT
TRBV7-9	TRBJ2-7	ASSPRGYEQY
TRBV7-9	TRBJ1-2	ASSFGQAYGYT
TRBV7-6	TRBJ2-7	ASTKWGDEGYEQY
TRBV9	TRBJ2-3	ASSRGDTQY
TRBV7-8	TRBJ1-2	ASSLGRTAAYYT
TRBV5-1	TRBJ1-5	ASSFGEGSNQPQH
TRBV6-4	TRBJ2-3	ASSTSGGTDTQY
TRBV6-1	TRBJ2-4	ASRELAGGRDQNIQY
TRBV7-2	TRBJ2-3	ASSAPDRGKDTQY